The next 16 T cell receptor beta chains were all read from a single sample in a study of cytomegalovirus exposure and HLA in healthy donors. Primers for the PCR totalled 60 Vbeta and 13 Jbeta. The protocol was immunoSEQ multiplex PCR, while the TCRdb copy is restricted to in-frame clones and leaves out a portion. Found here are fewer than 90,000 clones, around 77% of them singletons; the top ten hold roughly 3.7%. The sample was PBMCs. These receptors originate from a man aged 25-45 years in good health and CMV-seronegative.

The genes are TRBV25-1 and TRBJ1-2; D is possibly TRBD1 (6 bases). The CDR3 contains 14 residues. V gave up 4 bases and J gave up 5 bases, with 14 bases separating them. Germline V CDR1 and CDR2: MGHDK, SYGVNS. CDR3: CASSGGGTSYGYTF. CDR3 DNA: TGTGCCAGCAGTGGGGGGGGGACATCGTATGGCTACACCTTC.

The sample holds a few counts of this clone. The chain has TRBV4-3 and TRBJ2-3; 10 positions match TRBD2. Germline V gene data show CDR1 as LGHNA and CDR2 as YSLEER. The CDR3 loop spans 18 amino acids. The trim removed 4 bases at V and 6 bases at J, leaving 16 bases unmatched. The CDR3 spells CASSPRATSGPMWDTQYF. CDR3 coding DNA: TGCGCCAGCAGCCCCAGGGCGACTAGCGGGCCAATGTGGGATACGCAGTATTTT.

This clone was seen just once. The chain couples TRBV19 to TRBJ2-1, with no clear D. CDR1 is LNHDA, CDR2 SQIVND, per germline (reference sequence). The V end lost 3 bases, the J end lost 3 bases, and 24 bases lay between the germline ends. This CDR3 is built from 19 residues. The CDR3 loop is CASSIPIVPDTAFYNEQFF. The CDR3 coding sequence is TGTGCCAGTAGTATCCCAATAGTGCCCGACACGGCCTTCTACAATGAGCAGTTCTTC.

The CDR3 is CASSQGQSLEAFF. CDR3 DNA: TGTGCCAGCAGCCAGGGACAGTCGCTTGAAGCTTTCTTT. V and J are TRBV2 and TRBJ1-1; 7 bases match TRBD1. V lost 6 bases to trimming and J lost 7 bases; unmatched junction nucleotides: 8. CDR3 length: 13 residues. The germline V gene has CDR1 SNHLY and CDR2 FYNNEI.

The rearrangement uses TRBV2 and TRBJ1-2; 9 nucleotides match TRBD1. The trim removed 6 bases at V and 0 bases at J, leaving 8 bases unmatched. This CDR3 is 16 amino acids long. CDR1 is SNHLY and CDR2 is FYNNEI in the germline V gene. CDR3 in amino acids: CASRAGQGRANYGYTF. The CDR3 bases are TGTGCCAGCAGAGCTGGACAGGGGAGGGCTAACTATGGCTACACCTTC.

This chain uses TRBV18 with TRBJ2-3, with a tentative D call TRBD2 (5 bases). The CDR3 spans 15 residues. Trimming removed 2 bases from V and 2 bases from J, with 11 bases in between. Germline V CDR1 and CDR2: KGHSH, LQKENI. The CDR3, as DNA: TGTGCCAGCTCACCATTTGACGGGGACACAGATACGCAGTATTTT. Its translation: CASSPFDGDTDTQYF.

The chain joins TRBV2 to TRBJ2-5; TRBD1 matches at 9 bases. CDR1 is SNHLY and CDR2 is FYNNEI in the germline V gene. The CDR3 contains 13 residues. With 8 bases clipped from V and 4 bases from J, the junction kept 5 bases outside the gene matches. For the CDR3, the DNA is TGTGCCAGCGGGGACAGGGCGAGAGAGACCCAGTACTTC. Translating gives CASGDRARETQYF. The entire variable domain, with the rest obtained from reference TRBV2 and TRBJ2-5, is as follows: EPEVTQTPSHQVTQMGQEVILRCVPISNHLYFYWYRQILGQKVEFLVSFYNNEISEKSEIFDDQFSVERPDGSNFTLKIRSTKLEDSAMYFCASGDRARETQYFGPGTRLLVL.

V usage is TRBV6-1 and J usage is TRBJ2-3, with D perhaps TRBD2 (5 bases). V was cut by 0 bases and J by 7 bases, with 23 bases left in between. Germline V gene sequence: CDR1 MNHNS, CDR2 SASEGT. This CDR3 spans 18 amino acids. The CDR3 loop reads CASSEAHSRIGRTYTQYF. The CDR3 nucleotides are TGTGCCAGCAGTGAAGCCCACTCTAGAATAGGAAGGACTTATACGCAGTATTTT.

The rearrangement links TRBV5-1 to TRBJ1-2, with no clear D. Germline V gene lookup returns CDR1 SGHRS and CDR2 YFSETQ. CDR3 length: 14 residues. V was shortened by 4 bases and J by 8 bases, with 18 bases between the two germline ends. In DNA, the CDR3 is TGCGCCAGCAGCCCGGGAGGACCGGCTGGGGGCTACACCTTC. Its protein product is CASSPGGPAGGYTF.

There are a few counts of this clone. The CDR3 spells CASSLIEGARETQYF. The CDR3 DNA sequence: TGTGCCAGCAGTTTAATCGAGGGGGCGCGGGAGACCCAGTACTTC. The J gene is TRBJ2-5, the V gene TRBV28; 7 bases fit TRBD1. This CDR3 region has 15 residues. In germline, CDR1 is MDHEN, CDR2 SYDVKM. V lost 2 bases, J lost 5 bases, and 8 bases stayed unmatched. Together with reference TRBV28 and TRBJ2-5, the CDR3 gives the full variable domain: DVKVTQSSRYLVKRTGEKVFLECVQDMDHENMFWYRQDPGLGLRLIYFSYDVKMKEKGDIPEGYSVSREKKERFSLILESASTNQTSMYLCASSLIEGARETQYFGPGTRLLVL.

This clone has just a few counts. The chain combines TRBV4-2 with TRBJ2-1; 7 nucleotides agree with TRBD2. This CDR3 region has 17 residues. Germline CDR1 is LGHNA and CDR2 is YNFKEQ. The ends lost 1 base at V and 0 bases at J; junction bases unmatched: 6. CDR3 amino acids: CASSQVSAGLSYNEQFF. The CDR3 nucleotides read TGTGCCAGCAGCCAAGTATCAGCGGGACTCTCCTACAATGAGCAGTTCTTC.

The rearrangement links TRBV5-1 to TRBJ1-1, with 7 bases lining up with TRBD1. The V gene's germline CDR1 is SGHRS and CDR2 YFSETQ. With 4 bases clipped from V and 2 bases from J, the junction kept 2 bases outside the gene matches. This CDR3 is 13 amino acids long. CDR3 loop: CASSAGGNTEAFF. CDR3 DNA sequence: TGCGCCAGCAGCGCAGGGGGTAACACTGAAGCTTTCTTT.

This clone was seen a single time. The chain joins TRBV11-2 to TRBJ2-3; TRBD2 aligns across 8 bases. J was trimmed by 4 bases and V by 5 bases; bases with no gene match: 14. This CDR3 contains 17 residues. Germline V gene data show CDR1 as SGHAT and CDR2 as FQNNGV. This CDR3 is CASSPFGGGSEADTQYF. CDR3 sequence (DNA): TGTGCCAGCAGCCCATTCGGGGGGGGAAGCGAGGCAGATACGCAGTATTTT.

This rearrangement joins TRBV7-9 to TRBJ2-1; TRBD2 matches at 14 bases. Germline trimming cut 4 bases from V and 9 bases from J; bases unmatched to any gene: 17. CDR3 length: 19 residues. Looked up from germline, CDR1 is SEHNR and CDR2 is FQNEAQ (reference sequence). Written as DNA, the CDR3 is TGTGCCAGCAGCTCTACGGCTGGGACTAGCGGGAGATCCAGGGGTGAGCAGTTCTTC. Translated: CASSSTAGTSGRSRGEQFF.

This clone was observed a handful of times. The CDR3 coding sequence is TGCGCCAGCAGCTTATCGGGGGGGGGTGGCAATCAGCCCCAGCATTTT. Protein product: CASSLSGGGGNQPQHF. The chain recombines TRBV5-1 with TRBJ1-5; D possibly corresponds to TRBD1 (5 bases). V gave up 2 bases and J gave up 2 bases, with 14 bases separating them. Germline assignment: CDR1 SGHRS and CDR2 YFSETQ. The CDR3 has 16 amino acids.

CDR3 amino acids: CASTPQGRGWNTIYF. The CDR3, as DNA: TGTGCCAGCACCCCCCAGGGCAGGGGATGGAACACCATATATTTT. The V call is TRBV28, the J call TRBJ1-3; weak D call: TRBD1 (6 bases). Germline CDR1 MDHEN, CDR2 SYDVKM. V lost 7 bases to trimming and J lost 7 bases, with 20 bases between them. This CDR3 contains 15 residues.